Presented here are 14 T cell receptor beta chains from one specimen sequenced in a study of T cell repertoires in cytomegalovirus infection. TCRdb re-analysed the reads in MiXCR, keeping a single row per CDR3 protein. The sample comprises 110,000 to 150,000 distinct CDR3 sequences, about 6.5% of which are singletons, and approximately 18% rests with the top ten. What was sequenced was PBMCs. The receptor set was obtained from a human donor in good health (CMV status not recorded). Some clones in this sample may be carry-over from other donors' samples.

This clonotype was seen repeatedly, ten times or more. The DNA of the CDR3 is TGTGCCAGCAGCTTAGGGGGAGGGTATGGCTACACCTTC. Amino acid sequence: CASSLGGGYGYTF. This chain uses TRBV7-2 with TRBJ1-2; D is undetermined. Germline V lookup: CDR1 SGHTA, CDR2 FQGNSA. This CDR3 has 13 amino acids. The V end lost 1 base, the J end lost 5 bases, and 8 bases lay between the germline ends.

This clonotype was counted at least ten times. The V gene is TRBV30, the J gene TRBJ1-2; D call uncertain. This CDR3 contains 11 residues. Germline CDR1 is GTSNPN and CDR2 is SVGIG (reference sequence). V lost 4 bases and J lost 8, with 11 bases in between. The CDR3 loop is CAWTALWGYTF. CDR3 sequence (DNA): TGTGCCTGGACAGCCCTTTGGGGCTACACCTTC.

A few counts support this clonotype. The chain employs TRBV20-1 and TRBJ2-3, with 9 bases identical to TRBD2. Germline values: CDR1 DFQATT, CDR2 SNEGSKA (reference sequence). Trimming removed 5 bases from V and 5 bases from J; junction bases left unmatched: 5. The CDR3 is 13 residues long. The CDR3 nucleotides are TGCAGTGCTGGCGGGGGGGATGGAGATACGCAGTATTTT. Translated: CSAGGGDGDTQYF.

This rearrangement joins TRBV19 to TRBJ2-3, with D unresolved. The ends were cut back, 0 bases at V and 4 bases at J, with 2 bases in the middle. The CDR3 consists of 12 residues. Germline V CDR1 and CDR2: LNHDA, SQIVND (reference sequence). The CDR3 is CASSIEADTQYF. CDR3 coding DNA: TGTGCCAGTAGTATAGAGGCAGATACGCAGTATTTT.

In its sample, this clonotype was seen a few times. The V gene is TRBV28, the J gene TRBJ1-6; D unresolved. V lost 4 bases and J 8 bases, leaving 6 bases between the germline ends. Germline CDR1 is MDHEN and CDR2 is SYDVKM. The CDR3 totals 12 residues. CDR3 nucleotide sequence: TGTGCCAGCAGTTATCGGGATTCACCCCTCCACTTT. Protein: CASSYRDSPLHF. Combining the CDR3 with reference TRBV28 and TRBJ1-6 gives the whole variable domain DVKVTQSSRYLVKRTGEKVFLECVQDMDHENMFWYRQDPGLGLRLIYFSYDVKMKEKGDIPEGYSVSREKKERFSLILESASTNQTSMYLCASSYRDSPLHFGNGTRLTVT.

A word on this clonotype: A read error may be the cause here, since a much bigger clone is one base away. CDR3 region: CARRERDDYSNQPQHF. CDR3 coding DNA: TGTGCCAGAAGGGAAAGGGACGATTATAGCAATCAGCCCCAGCATTTT. V usage is TRBV19 and J usage is TRBJ1-5, with D perhaps matching TRBD1 (5 bases). The V gene lost 9 bases and the J gene lost 0 bases, with 18 bases spanning the gap. The length of the CDR3 is 16 residues. CDR1 and CDR2 (germline): LNHDA, SQIVND (reference sequence).

A note on this clonotype: Being one base from a much bigger clone, this may be a read error. This chain joins TRBV7-2 and TRBJ2-7; D unresolved. The CDR3 is 15 residues long. From germline, CDR1 is SGHTA and CDR2 FQGNSA. The ends were cut back, 2 bases at V and 3 bases at J, with 14 bases in the middle. The CDR3 loop reads CASSLYPEGNYEQYF. In DNA form, the CDR3 reads TGTGCCAGCAGCTTATATCCAGAAGGGAACTACGAGCAGTACTTC.

This clonotype has a count of ten or more. This chain connects TRBV25-1 to TRBJ2-7; D not certain. Germline V gene sequence: CDR1 MGHDK, CDR2 SYGVNS. The V end lost 5 bases, the J end lost 2 bases, and 4 bases lay between the germline ends. The CDR3 loop spans 11 amino acids. CDR3 bases: TGTGCCAGCAGTAACACCTACGAGCAGTACTTC. Residues: CASSNTYEQYF.

In its sample, this clonotype was seen a few times. The chain carries TRBV4-2 and TRBJ1-6, with 7 bases identical to TRBD1. V shed 2 bases, J shed 6 bases, and the junction held 4 bases outside the gene matches. CDR3 length equals 15 residues. Germline V gene sequence: CDR1 LGHNA, CDR2 YNFKEQ. The CDR3 is CASSQWGQPNSPLHF. In DNA, the CDR3 is TGTGCCAGCAGCCAATGGGGACAGCCTAATTCACCCCTCCACTTT.

This clonotype was seen many times. CDR3 in amino acids: CASSPNGQGYGYTF. The CDR3 DNA sequence: TGTGCCAGTAGCCCAAACGGACAGGGGTATGGCTACACCTTC. The chain uses TRBV19 and TRBJ1-2, with 9 bases identical to TRBD1. CDR3 size: 14 residues. V lost 6 bases to trimming and J lost 5 bases; unmatched junction nucleotides: 7. Germline-derived CDR1 and CDR2 are LNHDA and SQIVND (reference sequence).

The chain employs TRBV5-6 and TRBJ1-1, with a tentative D call TRBD1 (5 bases). Germline lookup yields CDR1 SGHDT and CDR2 YYEEEE. The CDR3 totals 16 residues. Deletions cut 4 bases from V and 0 bases from J, with 16 bases between. CDR3 DNA: TGTGCCAGCAGCGAGTGGGACCGACTAATGAACACTGAAGCTTTCTTT. Translating it yields CASSEWDRLMNTEAFF.

This clonotype was detected many times. The V call is TRBV7-6, the J call TRBJ2-7, with a tentative D call TRBD2 (6 bases). The CDR3 length is 15 residues. Germline assignment: CDR1 SGHVS and CDR2 FNYEAQ. V was pared by 1 base and J by 4 bases, with 14 bases between. The CDR3 sequence is CASSLDWGEPYEQYF. CDR3 DNA: TGTGCCAGCAGCTTAGATTGGGGGGAGCCTTACGAGCAGTACTTC. The variable domain in full, completed from reference TRBV7-6 and TRBJ2-7, reads GAGVSQSPRYKVTKRGQDVALRCDPISGHVSLYWYRQALGQGPEFLTYFNYEAQQDKSGLPNDRFSAERPEGSISTLTIQRTEQRDSAMYRCASSLDWGEPYEQYFGPGTRLTVT.

This clonotype showed up many times. J is TRBJ2-1 and V is TRBV5-6, with 8 bases fitting TRBD2. V dropped 3 bases and J dropped 1; count of bases not matched to a gene: 6. Germline V gives CDR1 SGHDT, CDR2 YYEEEE. This CDR3 is built from 16 residues. The CDR3 nucleotides read TGTGCCAGCAGCTCCTCCCAGCGGGGGTCCTACAATGAGCAGTTCTTC. Residues: CASSSSQRGSYNEQFF. The whole variable domain, remainder taken from reference TRBV5-6 and TRBJ2-1, is DAGVTQSPTHLIKTRGQQVTLRCSPKSGHDTVSWYQQALGQGPQFIFQYYEEEERQRGNFPDRFSGHQFPNYSSELNVNALLLGDSALYLCASSSSQRGSYNEQFFGPGTRLTVL.

In its sample, this clonotype was seen many times. The chain employs TRBV12-3 or TRBV12-4 and TRBJ2-5; 7 nucleotides match TRBD1. The CDR3 is 14 residues long. Trimming took 6 bases from V and 5 from J; bases not matched to a gene: 9. DNA for the CDR3: TGTGCCAGCAGCCATAACAGGGGAGCGGAGACCCAGTACTTC. Its translation: CASSHNRGAETQYF.